Following are 21 T cell receptor beta chains from one sample sequenced in a study of control samples from healthy donors and cancer patients. Sequencing was performed with immunoSEQ multiplex PCR; in TCRdb, only in-frame clones are kept and a portion is missing. This table holds tens of thousands of clones, around 83% found once. Sequencing was carried out using blood. The receptors derive from a woman aged 45-59 years in good health.

The V gene is TRBV29-1, the J gene TRBJ1-2, with 8 bases identical to TRBD1. Germline lookup yields CDR1 SQVTM and CDR2 ANQGSEA. V dropped 3 bases and J dropped 4; count of bases not matched to a gene: 4. This CDR3 spans 13 amino acids. This chain's CDR3 is CSVDDRGAYGYTF. The CDR3 region has the DNA TGCAGCGTTGACGACAGGGGAGCCTATGGCTACACCTTC.

The chain couples TRBV20-1 to TRBJ1-1; possible D gene TRBD1, 6 bases. The CDR3 totals 11 residues. CDR1 DFQATT and CDR2 SNEGSKA come from the germline V gene (reference sequence). V was pared by 6 bases and J by 4 bases, with 9 bases between. The chain's CDR3 is CSAGGGTEAFF. The CDR3 DNA is TGCAGTGCGGGGGGCGGCACTGAAGCTTTCTTT.

The gene calls are TRBV2 and TRBJ1-1; D uncertain. CDR1 is SNHLY and CDR2 is FYNNEI in the germline V gene. V was pared by 2 bases and J by 10 bases, with 14 bases between. The CDR3 has 13 amino acids. CDR3 sequence (DNA): TGTGCCAGCAGTGAAACCCGAGTGGCTGGAGCTTTCTTT. Protein sequence: CASSETRVAGAFF.

J is TRBJ1-1 and V is TRBV28; TRBD1 might be the D (5 bases). The CDR3 has 15 residues. The ends were cut back, 8 bases at V and 4 bases at J, with 20 bases in the middle. The germline V gene encodes CDR1 MDHEN and CDR2 SYDVKM. The CDR3 DNA reads TGTGCCAGCGCAATCGGGACGGCTGTCGCCACTGAAGCTTTCTTT. Protein product: CASAIGTAVATEAFF.

This rearrangement joins TRBV5-1 to TRBJ2-3; 9 bases align to TRBD1. CDR3 length: 15 residues. CDR1 is SGHRS, CDR2 YFSETQ, per germline. Losses at the gene ends were 4 bases for V and 2 bases for J; bases not matched to a gene: 5. CDR3 amino acids: CASSGRDRVTDTQYF. In nucleotides, the CDR3 is TGCGCCAGCAGCGGAAGGGACAGGGTCACAGATACGCAGTATTTT.

This clone was detected once. The chain recombines TRBV4-1 with TRBJ2-7; 8 bases match TRBD2. V shed 1 base and J 4 bases; nucleotides not matched to a gene: 9. Per the germline V gene, CDR1 is MGHRA and CDR2 is YSYEKL. The CDR3 is 16 amino acids. The CDR3 spells CASSQVRSGGRYEQYF. CDR3 DNA sequence: TGCGCCAGCAGCCAAGTACGAAGCGGGGGCCGTTACGAGCAGTACTTC.

This rearrangement joins TRBV7-3 to TRBJ2-3, with TRBD1 as a possible D gene (5 bases). The CDR3 has 15 amino acids. CDR1 SGHTA and CDR2 FQGTGA come from the germline V gene. Trimming pared 3 bases from V and 4 bases from J, leaving 14 bases between. This chain's CDR3 is CASSLGSGRSDTQYF. As DNA, the CDR3 is TGTGCCAGCAGCTTGGGGTCAGGGCGTTCAGATACGCAGTATTTT.

This chain joins TRBV9 and TRBJ2-2, with D unclear. The V end was cut by 5 bases, the J end by 4 bases, with 12 bases between. CDR3 length: 14 residues. CDR1 is SGDLS and CDR2 is YYNGEE in the germline V gene. CDR3 protein: CASRLRPGTGELFF. The CDR3 region has the DNA TGTGCCAGCAGGCTGCGCCCGGGCACCGGGGAGCTGTTTTTT.

CDR3 amino acids: CASSPLGGPYNEQFF. CDR3 coding DNA: TGTGCCAGCAGCCCACTGGGCGGACCCTACAATGAGCAGTTCTTC. This sequence joins TRBV7-3 and TRBJ2-1; D uncertain. V lost 5 bases to trimming and J lost 2 bases, with 13 bases between them. Per the germline V gene, CDR1 is SGHTA and CDR2 is FQGTGA. The CDR3 has 15 residues. Together with reference TRBV7-3 and TRBJ2-1, the CDR3 gives the full variable domain: GAGVSQTPSNKVTEKGKYVELRCDPISGHTALYWYRQSLGQGPEFLIYFQGTGAADDSGLPNDRFFAVRPEGSVSTLKIQRTERGDSAVYLCASSPLGGPYNEQFFGPGTRLTVL.

For the CDR3, the DNA is TGTGCCAGCAGTGGTAGTCCGGGACAGGGGGCGGGAGAGCAGTACTTC. Translation: CASSGSPGQGAGEQYF. The V call is TRBV6-1, the J call TRBJ2-7; 12 nucleotides match TRBD1. V lost 4 bases and J lost 7; bases outside the gene matches: 11. Germline loops: CDR1 MNHNS, CDR2 SASEGT. CDR3 length: 16 amino acids.

J is TRBJ2-7 and V is TRBV10-3, with D possibly matching TRBD1 (6 bases). The CDR3 is 14 amino acids. The germline gives CDR1 ENHRY, CDR2 SYGVKD. Between the trimmed V and J ends, which lost 2 bases and 5 bases, there was a span of 13 bases. The CDR3 coding sequence is TGTGCCATCAGTGAGCGGACAGCTTTAAACGAGCAGTACTTC. Protein sequence: CAISERTALNEQYF.

This sequence joins TRBV28 and TRBJ1-4, with 7 bases lining up with TRBD1. V lost 5 bases to trimming and J lost 6 bases; unmatched junction nucleotides: 9. The germline V gene encodes CDR1 MDHEN and CDR2 SYDVKM. CDR3 size: 15 residues. DNA of the CDR3: TGTGCCAGCAGTCTAACAGGGGCCAGCGATGAAAAACTGTTTTTT. The encoded protein is CASSLTGASDEKLFF.

This clone is judged medium-sized (0.01 to 0.1%). This rearrangement joins TRBV19 to TRBJ1-6; tentatively, D is TRBD1 (5 bases). In germline, CDR1 is LNHDA, CDR2 SQIVND (reference sequence). The length of the CDR3 is 13 residues. V was trimmed by 5 bases and J by 7 bases, leaving 9 bases between them. DNA for the CDR3: TGTGCCAGTAGTTGGAGGGGAAATTCACCCCTCCACTTT. Its protein product is CASSWRGNSPLHF. Looking up the rest from reference TRBV19 and TRBJ1-6 gives the full variable domain: DGGITQSPKYLFRKEGQNVTLSCEQNLNHDAMYWYRQDPGQGLRLIYYSQIVNDFQKGDIAEGYSVSREKKESFPLTVTSAQKNPTAFYLCASSWRGNSPLHFGNGTRLTVT.

The chain carries TRBV28 and TRBJ2-4; 10 nucleotides match TRBD2. Germline CDR1 MDHEN, CDR2 SYDVKM. V was clipped by 6 bases and J by 0 bases; unmatched bases: 14. The CDR3 covers 19 residues. CDR3 residues: CASSPSLAAGGLAKNIQYF. The CDR3, as DNA: TGTGCCAGCAGCCCCAGTCTGGCAGCGGGAGGGTTAGCCAAAAACATTCAGTACTTC.

This chain uses TRBV19 with TRBJ1-4, with 10 bases matching TRBD1. V trimming: 6 bases; J trimming: 5 bases; junction bases outside the gene matches: 15. Looked up from germline, CDR1 is LNHDA and CDR2 is SQIVND (reference sequence). This CDR3 spans 18 amino acids. The CDR3 here is CASRYRGQGLGKNEKLFF. Here the CDR3 DNA reads TGTGCCAGTAGATACCGGGGACAGGGGTTGGGGAAGAATGAAAAACTGTTTTTT.

The rearrangement links TRBV7-2 to TRBJ1-5; 8 nucleotides agree with TRBD1. Trimming at V came to 5 bases and at J to 2 bases, leaving 8 bases not matched to a gene. The CDR3 covers 16 residues. The germline V gene has CDR1 SGHTA and CDR2 FQGNSA. Here the CDR3 DNA reads TGTGCCAGCAGCCACGGACAGGGCGTAGGCAATCAGCCCCAGCATTTT. Residues: CASSHGQGVGNQPQHF.

This chain joins TRBV29-1 and TRBJ2-7; TRBD2 agrees at 16 bases. CDR3 length: 17 residues. CDR1 is SQVTM, CDR2 ANQGSEA, per germline. J gave up 0 bases and V 3 bases, and 5 bases lay outside the gene matches. This CDR3 reads CSVEGLAGGKSSYEQYF. Here the CDR3 DNA reads TGCAGCGTTGAGGGACTAGCGGGAGGGAAAAGCTCCTACGAGCAGTACTTC.

Comments on this clone: An end of the junction does not agree with germline; a read error may underlie this. The chain couples TRBV7-7 to TRBJ2-7, with 10 bases that match TRBD1. The length of the CDR3 is 15 residues. The germline CDR1 and CDR2 sequences are SSHAT and FNYEAQ (reference sequence). The CDR3: CASSLGTGAGYEQYF. In DNA form, the CDR3 reads TGTGCTAGCAGCTTAGGGACAGGGGCTGGTTACGAGCAGTACTTC.

The J gene is TRBJ2-2, the V gene TRBV19, with 9 bases matching TRBD1. The germline V gene encodes CDR1 LNHDA and CDR2 SQIVND (reference sequence). This CDR3 is built from 17 residues. V lost 10 bases and J lost 5; bases outside the gene matches: 17. CDR3 region: CATGPGQGRVGTGELFF. The DNA for the CDR3 is TGTGCCACTGGACCGGGACAGGGAAGAGTGGGGACCGGGGAGCTGTTTTTT.

This clone appeared a single time. The genes are TRBV2 and TRBJ2-7; 8 nucleotides agree with TRBD1. The CDR3 loop spans 15 amino acids. Germline CDR1 SNHLY, CDR2 FYNNEI. The trim removed 4 bases at V and 2 bases at J, leaving 7 bases unmatched. CDR3 sequence reads: CASSAAQGAPYEQYF. CDR3 in DNA: TGTGCCAGCAGTGCCGCTCAGGGGGCACCCTACGAGCAGTACTTC.

The DNA for the CDR3 is TGTGCCAGCAGTTACGATGGGTTGTATTCATTCTTAGATTCACCCCTCCACTTT. Its translation: CASSYDGLYSFLDSPLHF. The chain recombines TRBV6-2 or TRBV6-3 with TRBJ1-6; D is undetermined. V gave up 2 bases and J gave up 8 bases, with 22 bases separating them. CDR3 size: 18 residues. Looked up from germline, CDR1 is MNHEY and CDR2 is SVGEGT.